These 26 T cell receptor beta chains were all obtained from the same sample, sequenced in a study of blood T cell repertoires in COVID-19. The repertoire was sequenced with immunoSEQ multiplex PCR; TCRdb's copy has only in-frame clones and lacks some. The table shows some 74,000 clones, with about 80% occurring only once. The sequencing sample was made of peripheral blood. Every receptor here comes from a human donor in a cohort sampled during active COVID-19.

The chain couples TRBV6-5 to TRBJ2-3; TRBD1 matches 9 bases. The ends lost 6 bases at V and 2 bases at J; junction bases unmatched: 3. Germline V gene data show CDR1 as MNHEY and CDR2 as SVGAGI. CDR3 length: 14 residues. As DNA, the CDR3 is TGTGCCAGCAGGATACAGGGGGCCACAGATACGCAGTATTTT. Translated, it gives CASRIQGATDTQYF.

This chain joins TRBV9 and TRBJ1-1; no firm D call. The CDR3 extends over 14 amino acids. The V end was cut by 0 bases, the J end by 3 bases, with 9 bases between. The germline V gene has CDR1 SGDLS and CDR2 YYNGEE. DNA of the CDR3: TGTGCCAGCAGCGTAGTGGAGAGTTACACTGAAGCTTTCTTT. Its translation: CASSVVESYTEAFF.

This chain connects TRBV6-1 to TRBJ1-5; no clear D gene. The CDR3 length is 14 residues. Between the trimmed V and J ends, which lost 0 bases and 4 bases, there was a span of 7 bases. Germline V gene data show CDR1 as MNHNS and CDR2 as SASEGT. CDR3 sequence: CASSEASLNQPQHF. CDR3 coding DNA: TGTGCCAGCAGTGAAGCGAGTCTAAATCAGCCCCAGCATTTT.

The rearrangement joins TRBV18 to TRBJ2-7; no clear D gene. CDR1 is KGHSH and CDR2 is LQKENI in the germline V gene. The length of the CDR3 is 14 residues. Trimming took 5 bases from V and 1 from J, leaving 12 bases between them. CDR3 sequence: CASSTIDTSYEQYF. Here the CDR3 DNA reads TGTGCCAGCTCAACGATTGACACATCCTACGAGCAGTACTTC.

The V call is TRBV7-2, the J call TRBJ2-3; the match to TRBD2 covers 10 bases. V lost 1 base and J lost 0; bases outside the gene matches: 10. In germline, CDR1 is SGHTA, CDR2 FQGNSA. The CDR3 totals 19 residues. The CDR3 DNA follows: TGTGCCAGCAGCTTAGGTCGGCTAGCGGGGGCACCTAGCACAGATACGCAGTATTTT. Protein: CASSLGRLAGAPSTDTQYF.

This chain links TRBV5-1 with TRBJ2-7; 7 bases align to TRBD1. CDR3 length: 18 amino acids. Germline values: CDR1 SGHRS, CDR2 YFSETQ. V dropped 0 bases and J dropped 2; count of bases not matched to a gene: 14. The CDR3 region has the DNA TGCGCCAGCAGCTTGGCCAGTTCGATAAGACAGGGAACCTACGAGCAGTACTTC. It codes for CASSLASSIRQGTYEQYF. Supplemented by reference TRBV5-1 and TRBJ2-7, the full variable domain reads KAGVTQTPRYLIKTRGQQVTLSCSPISGHRSVSWYQQTPGQGLQFLFEYFSETQRNKGNFPGRFSGRQFSNSRSEMNVSTLELGDSALYLCASSLASSIRQGTYEQYFGPGTRLTVT.

The V call is TRBV3-1 (or the pseudogene TRBV3-2), the J call TRBJ2-3, with a weak D call TRBD2 (5 bases). The CDR3 contains 14 residues. Trimming took 2 bases from V and 2 from J, leaving 8 bases between them. Germline values: CDR1 LGHDT, CDR2 YNNKEL (reference sequence). CDR3 residues: CASSQSLATDTQYF. CDR3 DNA sequence: TGTGCCAGCAGCCAATCCCTAGCCACAGATACGCAGTATTTT.

The genes are TRBV9 and TRBJ1-2; D not resolved. V lost 3 bases to trimming and J lost 8 bases, with 20 bases between them. The germline gives CDR1 SGDLS, CDR2 YYNGEE. The CDR3 runs to 15 residues. CDR3 bases: TGTGCCAGCAGCGCCGACCCGGGAGGCCCGGAGGGCTACACCTTC. Residues: CASSADPGGPEGYTF.

The chain combines TRBV6-5 with TRBJ1-1; possibly TRBD1 for D (6 bases). Germline-derived CDR1 and CDR2 are MNHEY and SVGAGI. The CDR3 spans 12 residues. Trimming removed 5 bases at V and 13 bases at J, with 17 bases between. Written as DNA, the CDR3 is TGTGCCAGCAGTATAACGGGGGGCCCCTTTTTCTTT. Translated, it gives CASSITGGPFFF.

This chain connects TRBV3-1 (or the pseudogene TRBV3-2) to TRBJ1-1, with D hard to call. Between the trimmed V and J ends, which lost 0 bases and 4 bases, there was a span of 18 bases. There are 17 residues in the CDR3. Germline V gene sequence: CDR1 LGHDT, CDR2 YNNKEL (reference sequence). CDR3 in DNA: TGTGCCAGCAGCCAAGATTGTGTCGCAGTCCCTTGCACTGAAGCTTTCTTT. Its protein product is CASSQDCVAVPCTEAFF.

The chain carries TRBV3-1 (or the pseudogene TRBV3-2) and TRBJ2-3; 9 bases fit TRBD1. The CDR3 runs to 15 residues. CDR1 and CDR2 (germline): LGHDT, YNNKEL (reference sequence). V lost 4 bases to trimming and J lost 1 base; unmatched junction nucleotides: 3. CDR3: CASSLRTGGTDTQYF. The CDR3, as DNA: TGTGCCAGCAGCCTACGGACAGGGGGCACAGATACGCAGTATTTT.

The chain uses TRBV25-1 and TRBJ1-2, with a possible D match to TRBD1 (6 bases). Trimming removed 7 bases at V and 4 bases at J, with 13 bases between. Germline CDR1 MGHDK, CDR2 SYGVNS. There are 13 residues in the CDR3. CDR3 nucleotides: TGTGCCAGCACGGGGGGGGCCCTCTATGGCTACACCTTC. Protein sequence: CASTGGALYGYTF.

The chain carries TRBV28 and TRBJ1-6; 8 nucleotides line up with TRBD1. Looked up from germline, CDR1 is MDHEN and CDR2 is SYDVKM. J was trimmed by 2 bases and V by 8 bases; bases with no gene match: 11. This CDR3 contains 17 residues. In DNA, the CDR3 is TGTGCCAGCCGACCCGGACAGGGAAGCACCTATAATTCACCCCTCCACTTT. Translation: CASRPGQGSTYNSPLHF.

The V gene is TRBV18, the J gene TRBJ2-2, with D possibly matching TRBD2 (6 bases). The CDR3 extends over 16 amino acids. Trimming pared 3 bases from V and 4 bases from J, leaving 15 bases between. Germline CDR1 and CDR2: KGHSH and LQKENI. This CDR3 is CASSPIQMEGTGELFF. CDR3 nucleotides: TGTGCCAGCTCACCCATCCAAATGGAGGGCACCGGGGAGCTGTTTTTT.

This chain links TRBV11-3 with TRBJ1-2; D unresolved. CDR3 size: 14 residues. The germline V gene encodes CDR1 SGHNT and CDR2 YENEEA. Trimming shortened V by 2 bases and J by 7 bases, and 14 bases separated the two germline ends. CDR3: CASSLYVNTCGYTF. CDR3 DNA: TGTGCCAGCAGCTTATACGTAAACACATGTGGCTACACCTTC.

This clone was detected only once. The V gene is TRBV28, the J gene TRBJ1-4, with TRBD1 matching over 12 bases. The CDR3 spans 15 residues. V lost 7 bases and J lost 8; bases outside the gene matches: 8. Germline V gene data show CDR1 as MDHEN and CDR2 as SYDVKM. CDR3 bases: TGTGCCAGCACCCTGAGGGGGACAGGGGGCGAAAAACTGTTTTTT. Protein product: CASTLRGTGGEKLFF.

This chain links TRBV27 with TRBJ1-2, with no clear D. Germline lookup yields CDR1 MNHEY and CDR2 SMNVEV (reference sequence). The V end lost 5 bases, the J end lost 0 bases, and 13 bases lay between the germline ends. This CDR3 comprises 15 residues. The CDR3 reads CASSRGWEANYGYTF. The CDR3 DNA reads as TGTGCCAGCAGTAGAGGGTGGGAGGCTAACTATGGCTACACCTTC.

The CDR3 loop is CASSLYEQETQYF. The CDR3 bases are TGTGCCAGCAGTTTATACGAGCAAGAGACCCAGTACTTC. The chain joins TRBV27 to TRBJ2-5, with D unclear. Germline V gene sequence: CDR1 MNHEY, CDR2 SMNVEV (reference sequence). CDR3 length: 13 residues. Trimming left V 1 base short and J 2 bases short, with 5 bases between.

V gene TRBV11-2 combines with J gene TRBJ2-1; D is perhaps TRBD1 (5 bases). The V gene lost 6 bases and the J gene lost 4 bases, with 16 bases spanning the gap. CDR3 length equals 15 residues. Germline-derived CDR1 and CDR2 are SGHAT and FQNNGV. The CDR3 reads CASSPVPGMYNEQFF. For the CDR3, the DNA is TGTGCCAGCAGTCCCGTGCCAGGGATGTACAATGAGCAGTTCTTC. Complete variable domain (other parts from reference TRBV11-2 and TRBJ2-1): EAGVAQSPRYKIIEKRQSVAFWCNPISGHATLYWYQQILGQGPKLLIQFQNNGVVDDSQLPKDRFSAERLKGVDSTLKIQPAKLEDSAVYLCASSPVPGMYNEQFFGPGTRLTVL.

The chain links TRBV6-2 or TRBV6-3 to TRBJ2-7; D gene unclear. V lost 0 bases, J lost 8 bases, and 14 bases lay in between. The CDR3 extends over 14 amino acids. The germline V gene encodes CDR1 MNHEY and CDR2 SVGEGT. The CDR3 here is CASSYSGTPAKQYV. CDR3 coding DNA: TGTGCCAGCAGTTACTCGGGCACGCCGGCGAAGCAGTACGTC.

The V gene is TRBV10-1, the J gene TRBJ1-2; possible D gene TRBD1, 6 bases. V was pared by 4 bases and J by 1 base, with 16 bases between. CDR3 length equals 16 residues. The germline gives CDR1 WNHNN, CDR2 SYGVQD (reference sequence). CDR3 DNA: TGCGCCAGCAGTGGGGGGGGGCAAAGTCTTAACTATGGCTACACCTTC. This sequence encodes CASSGGGQSLNYGYTF.

V and J are TRBV4-1 and TRBJ1-6; 9 nucleotides agree with TRBD1. J was trimmed by 9 bases and V by 4 bases; bases with no gene match: 10. CDR1 is MGHRA, CDR2 YSYEKL, per germline. The CDR3 sequence is 16 residues long. For the CDR3, the DNA is TGCGCCAGCAGCCGAACACAGGGACAGGGAGGTTCACCCCTCCACTTT. It encodes CASSRTQGQGGSPLHF.

This clone was seen only a few times. The chain uses TRBV7-9 and TRBJ1-1; weak D call: TRBD1 (5 bases). The V end was cut by 5 bases, the J end by 3 bases, with 16 bases between. Germline-derived CDR1 and CDR2 are SEHNR and FQNEAQ (reference sequence). CDR3 length equals 15 residues. CDR3 sequence (DNA): TGTGCCAGCAGCATGGCTGGAGGGGTGGACACTGAAGCTTTCTTT. Translated, it gives CASSMAGGVDTEAFF.

V gene TRBV12-3 or TRBV12-4 combines with J gene TRBJ2-2; 8 bases map to TRBD2. The junction had 8 bases not matched to a gene; V was cut back by 10 bases and J by 7 bases. The CDR3 runs 13 residues. In DNA form, the CDR3 reads TGTGCCATCACGGGGGGGCTTGTCGGGGAGCTGTTTTTT. Encoded protein: CAITGGLVGELFF.

The chain recombines TRBV19 with TRBJ1-1; D is ambiguous. Germline V gene data show CDR1 as LNHDA and CDR2 as SQIVND (reference sequence). Trimming left V 4 bases short and J 5 bases short, with 17 bases between. There are 15 residues in the CDR3. The CDR3 loop is CASSTPQFGGTEAFF. In nucleotides, the CDR3 is TGTGCCAGTAGTACTCCCCAATTCGGAGGGACTGAAGCTTTCTTT.

CDR3 sequence reads: CAWSRGINYGYTF. CDR3 nucleotides: TGTGCCTGGAGTCGCGGGATTAACTATGGCTACACCTTC. The chain joins TRBV30 to TRBJ1-2; no reliable D call. CDR1 is GTSNPN, CDR2 SVGIG, per germline (reference sequence). The CDR3 loop spans 13 amino acids. V lost 2 bases, J lost 1 base, and 8 bases lay in between. The variable domain in full, completed from reference TRBV30 and TRBJ1-2, reads SQTIHQWPATLVQPVGSPLSLECTVEGTSNPNLYWYRQAAGRGLQLLFYSVGIGQISSEVPQNLSASRPQDRQFILSSKKLLLSDSGFYLCAWSRGINYGYTFGSGTRLTVV.